The text below deals with one T cell receptor beta chain. The entry originates in a study of early T cells in non-severe SARS-CoV-2 infection. TCRdb reprocessed the 5' RACE reads with MiXCR, giving one entry per CDR3 protein. The sample has around 60,000 distinct CDR3 sequences, more than 15% seen once. This CDR3 is built from 15 residues. The V segment lost 5 bases and the J segment 6 bases; nucleotides outside the gene matches: 11. Germline V gene sequence: CDR1 MNHEY, CDR2 SVGEGT. This chain joins TRBV6-2 or TRBV6-3 and TRBJ2-7, with 9 bases that match TRBD1. The origin of this receptor is an adult who was a healthcare worker with PCR-confirmed SARS-CoV-2 infection or an uninfected control (not recorded which). The input for sequencing was whole blood, taken at baseline. The CDR3 bases are TGTGCCAGCAGTCACCTGGGACAGGGCTTCTCCGAGCAGTACTTC. Translated, it gives CASSHLGQGFSEQYF.